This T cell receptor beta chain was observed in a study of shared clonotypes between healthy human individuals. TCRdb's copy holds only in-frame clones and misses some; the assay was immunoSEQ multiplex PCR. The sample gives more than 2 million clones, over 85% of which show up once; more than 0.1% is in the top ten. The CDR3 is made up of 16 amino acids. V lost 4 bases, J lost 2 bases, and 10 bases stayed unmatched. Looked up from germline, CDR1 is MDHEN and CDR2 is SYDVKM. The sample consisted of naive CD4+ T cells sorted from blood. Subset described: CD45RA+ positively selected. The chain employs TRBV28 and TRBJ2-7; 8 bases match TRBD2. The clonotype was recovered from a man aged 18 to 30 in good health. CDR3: CASSSPGGGKTYEQYF. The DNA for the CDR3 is TGTGCCAGCAGTTCCCCGGGGGGGGGAAAAACCTACGAGCAGTACTTC.